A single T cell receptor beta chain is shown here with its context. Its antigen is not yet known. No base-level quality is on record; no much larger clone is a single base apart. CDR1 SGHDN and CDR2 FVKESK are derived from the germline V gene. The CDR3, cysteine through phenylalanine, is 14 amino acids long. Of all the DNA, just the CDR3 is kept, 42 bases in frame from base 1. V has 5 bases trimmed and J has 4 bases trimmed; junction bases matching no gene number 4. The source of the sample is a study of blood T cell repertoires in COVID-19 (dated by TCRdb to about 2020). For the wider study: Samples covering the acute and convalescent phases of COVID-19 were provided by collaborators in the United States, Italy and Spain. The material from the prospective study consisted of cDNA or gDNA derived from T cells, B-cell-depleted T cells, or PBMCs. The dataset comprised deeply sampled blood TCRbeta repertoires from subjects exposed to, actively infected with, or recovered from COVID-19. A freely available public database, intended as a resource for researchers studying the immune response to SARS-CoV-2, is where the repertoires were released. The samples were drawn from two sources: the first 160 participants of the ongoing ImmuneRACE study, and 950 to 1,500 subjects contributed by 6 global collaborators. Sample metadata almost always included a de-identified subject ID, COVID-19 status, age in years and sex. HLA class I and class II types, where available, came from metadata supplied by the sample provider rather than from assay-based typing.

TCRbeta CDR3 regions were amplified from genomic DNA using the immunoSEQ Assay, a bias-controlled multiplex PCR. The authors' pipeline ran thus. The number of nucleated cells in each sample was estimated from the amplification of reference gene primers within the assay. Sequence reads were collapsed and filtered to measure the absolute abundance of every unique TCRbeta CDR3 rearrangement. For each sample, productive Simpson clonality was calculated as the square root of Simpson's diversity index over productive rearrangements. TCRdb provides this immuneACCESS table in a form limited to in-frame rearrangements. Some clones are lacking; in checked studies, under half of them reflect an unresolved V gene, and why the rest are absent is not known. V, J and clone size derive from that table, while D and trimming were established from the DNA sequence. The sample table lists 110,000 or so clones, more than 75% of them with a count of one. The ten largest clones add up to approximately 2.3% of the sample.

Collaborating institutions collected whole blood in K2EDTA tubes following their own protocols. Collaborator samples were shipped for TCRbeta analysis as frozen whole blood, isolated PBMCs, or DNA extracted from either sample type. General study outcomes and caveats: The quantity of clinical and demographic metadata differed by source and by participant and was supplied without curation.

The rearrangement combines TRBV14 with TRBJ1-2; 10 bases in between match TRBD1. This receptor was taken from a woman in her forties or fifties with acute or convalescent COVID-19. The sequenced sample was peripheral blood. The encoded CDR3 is CASSKGQGVYGYTF. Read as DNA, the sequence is TGTGCCAGCAGCAAAGGACAGGGGGTCTATGGCTACACCTTC.